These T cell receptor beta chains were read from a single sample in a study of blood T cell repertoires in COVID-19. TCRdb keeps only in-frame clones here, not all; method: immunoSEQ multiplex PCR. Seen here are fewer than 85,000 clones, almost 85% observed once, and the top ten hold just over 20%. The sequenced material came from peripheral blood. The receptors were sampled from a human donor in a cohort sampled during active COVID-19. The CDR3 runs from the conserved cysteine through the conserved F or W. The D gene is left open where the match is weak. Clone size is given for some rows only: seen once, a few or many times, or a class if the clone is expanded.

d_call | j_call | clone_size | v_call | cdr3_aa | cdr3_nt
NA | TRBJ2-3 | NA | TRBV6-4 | CASSDLAGADTQYF | TGTGCCAGCAGTGACCTGGCCGGGGCAGATACGCAGTATTTT
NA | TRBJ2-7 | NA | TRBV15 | CATSRDREDSYEQYF | TGTGCCACCAGCCGTGACAGGGAGGACTCCTACGAGCAGTACTTC
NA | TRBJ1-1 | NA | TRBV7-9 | CASSLGATEAFF | TGTGCCAGCAGCTTAGGGGCAACAGAAGCTTTCTTT
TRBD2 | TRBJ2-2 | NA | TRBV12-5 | CASGLARSGGDTGELFF | TGTGCTAGTGGTTTGGCACGAAGCGGGGGGGACACCGGGGAGCTGTTTTTT
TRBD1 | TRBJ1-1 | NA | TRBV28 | CASRATGTGGPANTEAFF | TGTGCCAGCAGGGCGACCGGGACAGGGGGCCCGGCGAACACTGAAGCTTTCTTT
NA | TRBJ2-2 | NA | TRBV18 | CASSPITGELFF | TGTGCCAGCTCACCAATAACCGGGGAGCTGTTTTTT
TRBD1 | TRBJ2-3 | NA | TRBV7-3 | CASSSGRTGVTDTQYF | TGTGCCAGCAGCTCGGGGCGGACAGGGGTCACAGATACGCAGTATTTT
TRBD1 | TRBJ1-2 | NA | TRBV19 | CASNTGQVYGYTF | TGTGCCAGTAACACGGGACAGGTTTATGGCTACACCTTC
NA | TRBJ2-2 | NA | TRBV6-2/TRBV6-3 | CASSPGANTGELFF | TGTGCCAGCAGTCCCGGGGCGAACACCGGGGAGCTGTTTTTT
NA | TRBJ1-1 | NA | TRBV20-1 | CSASAGGTEAFF | TGCAGTGCTAGTGCCGGGGGGACTGAAGCTTTCTTT
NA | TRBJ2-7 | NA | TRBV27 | CASSLDGTIYEQYF | TGTGCCAGCAGTTTAGATGGCACCATCTACGAGCAGTACTTC
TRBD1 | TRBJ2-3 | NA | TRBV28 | CASSLGSATGGLRHTDTQYF | TGTGCCAGCAGTTTAGGGTCCGCGACAGGGGGTCTCCGTCACACAGATACGCAGTATTTT
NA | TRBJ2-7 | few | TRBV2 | CASSEGAVSYEQYF | TGTGCCAGCAGTGAAGGAGCGGTCTCCTACGAGCAGTACTTC
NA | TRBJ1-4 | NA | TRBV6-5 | CASTKQGIGEKLFF | TGTGCCAGCACTAAACAGGGAATAGGAGAAAAACTGTTTTTT
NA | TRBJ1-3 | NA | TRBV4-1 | CASSQDGGARAGNTIYF | TGCGCCAGCAGCCAAGATGGGGGGGCGCGGGCTGGAAACACCATATATTTT
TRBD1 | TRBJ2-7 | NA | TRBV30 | CAWDRGRRYEQYF | TGTGCCTGGGACAGGGGCCGTCGATACGAGCAGTACTTC
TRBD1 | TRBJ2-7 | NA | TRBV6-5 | CASSPRQGHYEQYF | TGTGCCAGCAGCCCCCGACAGGGGCACTACGAGCAGTACTTC
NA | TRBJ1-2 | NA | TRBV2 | CASASQGSANYGYTF | TGTGCCAGCGCGTCCCAGGGTTCGGCTAACTATGGCTACACCTTC
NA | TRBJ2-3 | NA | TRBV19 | CASSISESTDTQYF | TGTGCCAGTAGTATATCTGAGTCCACAGATACGCAGTATTTT
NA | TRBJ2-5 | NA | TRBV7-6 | CASSPSRETQYF | TGTGCCAGCAGCCCAAGCCGAGAGACCCAGTACTTC
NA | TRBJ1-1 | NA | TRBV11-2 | CASSLDRNTEAFF | TGTGCCAGCAGCCTCGACAGAAACACTGAAGCTTTCTTT
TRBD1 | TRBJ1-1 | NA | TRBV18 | CASSETGATEAFF | TGTGCCAGCTCAGAGACAGGGGCGACTGAAGCTTTCTTT
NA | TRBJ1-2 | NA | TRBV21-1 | CASGPLYRDYGYTF | TGTGCCAGCGGGCCGCTATACAGGGACTATGGCTACACCTTC
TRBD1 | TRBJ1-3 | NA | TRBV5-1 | CASSPDRAGNTIYF | TGCGCCAGCAGCCCGGACAGGGCTGGAAACACCATATATTTT
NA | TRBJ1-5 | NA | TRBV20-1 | CSASQATSNQPQHF | TGCAGTGCTAGTCAGGCAACTAGCAATCAGCCCCAGCATTTT
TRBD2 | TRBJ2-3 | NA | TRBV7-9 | CASSLGTSGGRTDTQYF | TGTGCCAGCAGCTTAGGGACCAGCGGGGGCCGCACAGATACGCAGTATTTT
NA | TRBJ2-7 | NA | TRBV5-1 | CASRLSGYEQYF | TGCGCCAGCAGGCTTTCGGGCTACGAGCAGTACTTC
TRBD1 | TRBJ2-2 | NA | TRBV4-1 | CASSPRSDRRKNTGELFF | TGCGCCAGCAGCCCACGGTCGGACAGGCGTAAGAACACCGGGGAGCTGTTTTTT
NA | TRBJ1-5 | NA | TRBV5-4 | CASSEGVGNQPQHF | TGTGCCAGCAGCGAGGGGGTCGGCAATCAGCCCCAGCATTTT
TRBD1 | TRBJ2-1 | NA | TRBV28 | CASSPGTGVGDEQFF | TGTGCCAGCAGCCCCGGGACAGGGGTAGGCGATGAGCAGTTCTTC
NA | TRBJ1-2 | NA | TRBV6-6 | CASSLSSGIDGYTF | TGTGCCAGCAGTTTGAGCTCGGGGATTGATGGCTACACCTTC
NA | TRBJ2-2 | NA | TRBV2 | CASGQANTGELFF | TGTGCCAGCGGGCAGGCGAACACCGGGGAGCTGTTTTTT
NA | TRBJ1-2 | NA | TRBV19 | CASSMEGRDYGYTF | TGTGCCAGTAGTATGGAGGGCCGAGACTATGGCTACACCTTC
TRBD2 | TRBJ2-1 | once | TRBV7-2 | CASSLGGWTSGGNEQFF | TGTGCCAGCAGCTTAGGAGGGTGGACTAGCGGGGGCAATGAGCAGTTCTTC
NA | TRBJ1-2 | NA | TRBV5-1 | CASSSDGASNYGYTF | TGCGCCAGCAGTTCGGATGGAGCCTCTAACTATGGCTACACCTTC
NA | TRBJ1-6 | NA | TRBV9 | CASSVGQGNSPLHF | TGTGCCAGCAGCGTAGGCCAGGGAAATTCACCCCTCCACTTT
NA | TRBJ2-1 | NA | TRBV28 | CASSQTRNEQFF | TGTGCCAGCAGTCAGACCAGGAATGAGCAGTTCTTC